What follows are 2 T cell receptor beta chains derived from one specimen sequenced in a study of blood T cell repertoires in COVID-19. Profiling relied on immunoSEQ multiplex PCR, and the TCRdb table lists in-frame clones only, not all of them. The profile shows fewer than 50,000 clones, 88% of them singletons. The sample was peripheral blood. The source is a man between 45 and 60 years old with active COVID-19.

This chain connects TRBV27 to TRBJ2-5; 8 bases are shared with TRBD1. Germline loops: CDR1 MNHEY, CDR2 SMNVEV (reference sequence). Trimming took 3 bases from V and 4 from J; bases not matched to a gene: 7. The CDR3 has 15 residues. As DNA, the CDR3 is TGTGCCAGCAGTTTCGGCAGGGGGCGTCGAGAGACCCAGTACTTC. It is translated as CASSFGRGRRETQYF.

The V call is TRBV7-3, the J call TRBJ2-7; D possibly corresponds to TRBD1 (6 bases). The V gene's germline CDR1 is SGHTA and CDR2 FQGTGA. This CDR3 comprises 12 residues. Trimming took 5 bases from V and 5 from J, leaving 10 bases between them. In DNA form, the CDR3 reads TGTGCCAGCAGCCAACAGGGAAACGAGCAGTACTTC. Protein: CASSQQGNEQYF.